This T cell receptor beta chain comes out of a study of cytomegalovirus exposure and HLA in healthy donors. On the study more broadly: According to later analysis, the same platform produced the roughly 120 validation and several hundred first-cohort repertoires.

Overall study findings and caveats: Investigators reported about 160 TCR beta chains as tied to cytomegalovirus. Later, an analysis found that TCR clusters from the first cohort tended to co-occur in the 110 or so validation repertoires.

Remarks on this clone: The antigen is undetermined.

Separate from the approximately 700-subject first cohort was the roughly 130-subject validation cohort, to which the donors belonged. Sequenced by immunoSEQ multiplex PCR; TCRdb stores in-frame clones only, minus some. The sample holds around 95,000 clones, about 85% seen once. This CDR3 region has 16 residues. The V end lost 4 bases, the J end lost 6 bases, and 19 bases lay between the germline ends. Per germline, CDR1 SNHLY and CDR2 FYNNEI. Specimen: PBMCs. The chain has TRBV2 and TRBJ1-5; D unresolved. The source is a man aged 18 to 30 in good health and CMV-seropositive. CDR3 coding DNA: TGTGCCAGCAGTGGGATTGTAGCGGGGTGGGGTCAGCCCCAGCATTTT. Its translation: CASSGIVAGWGQPQHF.